This TCR beta chain originates from a study of blood T cell repertoires in COVID-19. Study-wide context: PBMCs, B-cell-depleted T cells, or T cells were the source of the cDNA or gDNA that made up the material.

Seattle researchers signed up patients amid active infection and tracked them longitudinally. The CDR3 extends over 13 amino acids. V lost 4 bases and J lost 0, with 7 bases in between. Looked up from germline, CDR1 is MNHEY and CDR2 is SMNVEV (reference sequence). Assay used: immunoSEQ multiplex PCR; TCRdb lists only in-frame clones, some missing. The sample includes 200,000 to 300,000 clones, around 87% seen only once; the top ten take roughly 5%. The receptor was derived from a woman aged 60-70 years with COVID-19, enrolled during active disease. V gene TRBV27 combines with J gene TRBJ2-7; D not certain. Input material: peripheral blood. The DNA of the CDR3 is TGTGCCAGCAGTTCTCCCCGCTCCTACGAGCAGTACTTC. As protein: CASSSPRSYEQYF.